The 25 T cell receptor beta chains presented below share a single source sample, sequenced in a study of cytomegalovirus exposure and HLA in healthy donors. PCR employed 60 Vbeta and 13 Jbeta primers. Measured with immunoSEQ multiplex PCR; TCRdb has only the in-frame clones, and not every one. The table has under 150,000 clones, about 79% seen once. The sequencing input was PBMCs. These receptors originate from a male donor in good health and CMV-seronegative.

The chain links TRBV4-3 to TRBJ2-6; 9 positions match TRBD1. After removal of 3 bases from V and 1 base from J, the junction contained 10 bases not matched to a gene. The germline CDR1 and CDR2 sequences are LGHNA and YSLEER. This CDR3 is built from 19 residues. The CDR3 region has the DNA TGCGCCAGCAGCCATGCCGGGACAGGGAAAGTGTCTGGGGCCAACGTCCTGACTTTC. This sequence encodes CASSHAGTGKVSGANVLTF.

The chain links TRBV27 to TRBJ2-3; 7 bases fit TRBD2. V dropped 2 bases and J dropped 4; count of bases not matched to a gene: 3. CDR1 is MNHEY, CDR2 SMNVEV, per germline (reference sequence). There are 14 residues in the CDR3. The DNA of the CDR3 is TGTGCCAGCAGTTTAGGTGGGAGGGCAGATACGCAGTATTTT. It translates to CASSLGGRADTQYF.

The CDR3 DNA reads as TGTGCCAGCAGTAGCGGGATAGACTACGAGCAGTACTTC. Translating it yields CASSSGIDYEQYF. The J gene is TRBJ2-7, the V gene TRBV6-5; TRBD2 matches at 7 bases. The CDR3 runs 13 residues. Trimming cost V 5 bases and J 3 bases; bases outside gene matches: 4. The germline CDR1 and CDR2 sequences are MNHEY and SVGAGI.

This clone was observed a few times. The rearrangement joins TRBV2 to TRBJ1-2; no clear D gene. CDR1 is SNHLY and CDR2 is FYNNEI in the germline V gene. V dropped 8 bases and J dropped 2 bases, with 15 bases sitting between them. The CDR3 contains 14 residues. This CDR3 is CASPPAEPNYGYTF. CDR3 bases: TGTGCCAGCCCGCCGGCGGAGCCAAACTATGGCTACACCTTC.

This clone has just one count. This chain links TRBV7-9 with TRBJ1-1; perhaps TRBD1 as D (6 bases). The germline gives CDR1 SEHNR, CDR2 FQNEAQ (reference sequence). The CDR3 is 14 residues long. Trimming removed 5 bases from V and 7 bases from J, with 17 bases in between. In nucleotides, the CDR3 is TGTGCCAGCAGCGCCTGGGACACTCGGCTTGAAGCTTTCTTT. It codes for CASSAWDTRLEAFF.

The V and J genes are TRBV4-3 and TRBJ1-5; TRBD1 might be the D (5 bases). CDR1 LGHNA and CDR2 YSLEER come from the germline V gene. CDR3 length: 15 amino acids. Between the trimmed V and J ends, which lost 0 bases and 4 bases, there was a span of 10 bases. The CDR3: CASSQDRGFNQPQHF. The CDR3, as DNA: TGCGCCAGCAGCCAAGATAGGGGTTTTAATCAGCCCCAGCATTTT.

The table lists this clone with a few counts. The gene calls are TRBV4-1 and TRBJ2-2; TRBD1 might be the D (6 bases). Germline CDR1 MGHRA, CDR2 YSYEKL. Trimming removed 4 bases at V and 1 base at J, with 7 bases between. The CDR3 runs 14 residues. The CDR3 reads CASSPGQNTGELFF. The CDR3 nucleotides are TGCGCCAGCAGCCCGGGACAGAACACCGGGGAGCTGTTTTTT.

This chain links TRBV18 with TRBJ1-5, with D unclear. The V gene's germline CDR1 is KGHSH and CDR2 LQKENI. The CDR3 is 14 amino acids. The V end lost 3 bases, the J end lost 5 bases, and 11 bases lay between the germline ends. The CDR3 region has the DNA TGTGCCAGCTCACCCGAGGCCGGCGATCAGCCCCAGCATTTT. Translating gives CASSPEAGDQPQHF. Full variable domain (missing parts from reference TRBV18 and TRBJ1-5): NAGVMQNPRHLVRRRGQEARLRCSPMKGHSHVYWYRQLPEEGLKFMVYLQKENIIDESGMPKERFSAEFPKEGPSILRIQQVVRGDSAAYFCASSPEAGDQPQHFGDGTRLSIL.

The rearrangement joins TRBV27 to TRBJ2-7, with 11 nucleotides matching TRBD2. V shed 8 bases, J shed 3 bases, and the junction held 6 bases outside the gene matches. This CDR3 spans 14 amino acids. Germline V gene sequence: CDR1 MNHEY, CDR2 SMNVEV (reference sequence). The CDR3 reads CASWLAGGFYEQYF. In DNA form, the CDR3 reads TGTGCCAGCTGGCTAGCGGGAGGCTTCTACGAGCAGTACTTC.

This CDR3 reads CASSFGLAGGIEQYF. Here the CDR3 DNA reads TGTGCCAGCAGCTTTGGACTAGCGGGAGGGATCGAGCAGTACTTC. The chain links TRBV11-2 to TRBJ2-7, with 15 bases identical to TRBD2. Losses at the gene ends were 3 bases for V and 6 bases for J; bases not matched to a gene: 3. In germline, CDR1 is SGHAT, CDR2 FQNNGV. The CDR3 sequence is 15 residues long.

The V call is TRBV5-1, the J call TRBJ1-5; perhaps TRBD1 as D (5 bases). The CDR3 is made up of 15 amino acids. Trimming shortened V by 5 bases and J by 5 bases, and 17 bases separated the two germline ends. The germline gives CDR1 SGHRS, CDR2 YFSETQ. CDR3 in DNA: TGCGCCAGCAGGTCGGGGGAGGCACGGGATCAGCCCCAGCATTTT. Translated, it gives CASRSGEARDQPQHF.

V is TRBV27 and J is TRBJ2-7, with TRBD2 identical over 9 bases. V trimming: 5 bases; J trimming: 0 bases; junction bases outside the gene matches: 2. Germline CDR1 reads MNHEY; CDR2 reads SMNVEV (reference sequence). The CDR3 consists of 14 residues. Written as DNA, the CDR3 is TGTGCCAGCAGTGAGCGGGAGGCCTCCTACGAGCAGTACTTC. This translates into CASSEREASYEQYF.

The chain combines TRBV7-2 with TRBJ2-1; 8 positions agree with TRBD2. Germline V lookup: CDR1 SGHTA, CDR2 FQGNSA. J was trimmed by 0 bases and V by 1 base; bases with no gene match: 8. The CDR3 has 18 residues. CDR3 sequence: CASSLGPIAGNSYNEQFF. The DNA of the CDR3 is TGTGCCAGCAGCTTAGGGCCAATAGCGGGAAACTCCTACAATGAGCAGTTCTTC.

The chain carries TRBV30 and TRBJ1-1, with 7 positions matching TRBD1. V shed 0 bases and J 7 bases; nucleotides not matched to a gene: 8. The CDR3 spans 14 residues. Germline lookup yields CDR1 GTSNPN and CDR2 SVGIG (reference sequence). CDR3 nucleotides: TGTGCCTGGAGTGTAGATACTAGGGGGCTTGAAGCTTTCTTT. Translating it yields CAWSVDTRGLEAFF.

J is TRBJ2-7 and V is TRBV7-8, with a tentative D call TRBD2 (5 bases). With 3 bases removed from V and 2 bases from J, the gap between germline ends came to 14 bases. There are 15 residues in the CDR3. CDR1 and CDR2 from the germline V gene are SGHVS and FQNEAQ. The CDR3 here is CASSFTVGMTYEQYF. The DNA for the CDR3 is TGTGCCAGCAGCTTTACAGTCGGGATGACCTACGAGCAGTACTTC.

The chain uses TRBV30 and TRBJ1-4; D is unclear. Germline V gene lookup returns CDR1 GTSNPN and CDR2 SVGIG (reference sequence). The CDR3 loop spans 14 amino acids. Trimming cost V 3 bases and J 8 bases, with 16 bases left between them. The CDR3 coding sequence is TGTGCCTGGAGAACCATAGGAGGGAGCGAAAAACTGTTTTTT. Translating it yields CAWRTIGGSEKLFF.

The rearrangement links TRBV6-4 to TRBJ2-3, with D tentatively TRBD2 (6 bases). CDR1 and CDR2 (germline): MRHNA, SNTAGT. The CDR3 covers 15 residues. V lost 8 bases and J 2 bases, leaving 17 bases between the germline ends. CDR3 sequence: CASYSNRRDTDTQYF. The CDR3 coding sequence is TGTGCCAGCTATTCGAACAGGAGGGACACAGATACGCAGTATTTT.

The J gene is TRBJ2-5, the V gene TRBV7-3, with 7 nucleotides matching TRBD2. This CDR3 is 14 amino acids long. CDR1 is SGHTA, CDR2 FQGTGA, per germline. With V trimmed by 2 bases and J by 5 bases, 5 bases remained unmatched. The CDR3 region is CASSLGDYSETQYF. The CDR3 DNA is TGTGCCAGCAGCTTAGGGGACTACTCGGAGACCCAGTACTTC. Complete variable domain (other parts from reference TRBV7-3 and TRBJ2-5): GAGVSQTPSNKVTEKGKYVELRCDPISGHTALYWYRQSLGQGPEFLIYFQGTGAADDSGLPNDRFFAVRPEGSVSTLKIQRTERGDSAVYLCASSLGDYSETQYFGPGTRLLVL.

The DNA of the CDR3 is TGTGCCAGCAGCTTAGACGGTCAGGACGAGCAGTACTTC. This codes for CASSLDGQDEQYF. The V and J genes are TRBV7-9 and TRBJ2-7, with D hard to call. The CDR3 loop spans 13 amino acids. V dropped 1 base and J dropped 5 bases, with 9 bases sitting between them. Germline CDR1 is SEHNR and CDR2 is FQNEAQ (reference sequence).

The count of this clone is one. The chain employs TRBV5-5 and TRBJ1-5, with D perhaps matching TRBD1 (5 bases). This CDR3 has 15 residues. V was trimmed by 0 bases and J by 5 bases, leaving 12 bases between them. CDR1 is SGHKS and CDR2 is YYEKEE in the germline V gene (reference sequence). Here the CDR3 DNA reads TGTGCCAGCAGCTTGGACGGCGGGGGTCATCAGCCCCAGCATTTT. Amino acids: CASSLDGGGHQPQHF.

The CDR3 region is CASSFRIEGAFF. CDR3 nucleotides: TGTGCCAGCAGTTTCCGCATCGAGGGAGCTTTCTTT. This chain joins TRBV28 and TRBJ1-1; D is uncertain. Germline CDR1 and CDR2: MDHEN and SYDVKM. The V gene lost 3 bases and the J gene lost 10 bases, with 12 bases spanning the gap. This CDR3 contains 12 residues.

The chain joins TRBV27 to TRBJ2-1, with a weak D call TRBD1 (6 bases). This CDR3 comprises 14 residues. The germline CDR1 and CDR2 sequences are MNHEY and SMNVEV (reference sequence). The ends were cut back, 2 bases at V and 9 bases at J, with 14 bases in the middle. CDR3 DNA sequence: TGTGCCAGCAGTTTAGTACAGGGCCCCGCTGAGCAGTTCTTC. Translating gives CASSLVQGPAEQFF.

This chain uses TRBV29-1 with TRBJ2-3; 8 bases are shared with TRBD2. The CDR3 is made up of 18 amino acids. J gave up 2 bases and V 0 bases, and 13 bases lay outside the gene matches. Germline V gene data show CDR1 as SQVTM and CDR2 as ANQGSEA. The CDR3 DNA reads TGCAGCGTTGAAGACGGCCTACGGGGGGGCTTTATCACAGATACGCAGTATTTT. Protein sequence: CSVEDGLRGGFITDTQYF.

The chain uses TRBV4-3 and TRBJ2-7; D unresolved. CDR3 length: 13 residues. With 5 bases removed from V and 4 bases from J, the gap between germline ends came to 12 bases. Per germline, CDR1 LGHNA and CDR2 YSLEER. This CDR3 reads CASSVYRDYEQYF. The CDR3 DNA reads as TGCGCCAGCAGCGTTTACAGAGATTACGAGCAGTACTTC.

The chain links TRBV28 to TRBJ1-2; D is possibly TRBD1 (6 bases). CDR1 and CDR2 from the germline V gene are MDHEN and SYDVKM. V lost 6 bases to trimming and J lost 6 bases, with 14 bases between them. The CDR3 covers 13 residues. The DNA for the CDR3 is TGTGCCAGCAGCCCTCGGACAGAAGATGGCTACACCTTC. Amino acids: CASSPRTEDGYTF.